The T cell receptor beta chain described here comes from a study of T-cell reconstitution after alpha-beta-depleted transplantation in children. Study conclusions and caveats: It was surviving recipient T cells and thymic progenitors that gave some patients high TCRbeta diversity at day 60. Newly generated T cells supplied most T-cell counts and diversity one year post-transplant. Where alpha-beta T cells came from about two months after transplant was reportedly several hundred expanded graft clones.

A remark on this clonotype: Its cognate antigen is unknown.

The germline V gene has CDR1 LGHNA and CDR2 YSLEER. The V and J ends lost 4 bases and 6 bases respectively, with 13 bases between them. The CDR3 covers 13 residues. The TCRbeta library incorporated unique molecular identifiers. Using its own MiXCR run on the PCR reads, TCRdb lists one record per CDR3 protein. This sample has about 980,000 distinct CDR3 sequences, with about 29% found just once. The chain links TRBV4-3 to TRBJ2-7; no clear D gene. Sequenced material: PBMCs, mostly from graft donor cells, taken 360 days after TCRalphabeta/CD19-depleted stem cell transplant. The TCR was taken from a boy less than two years old who had a stem cell transplant for SCID, so the T cells may come from the graft donor. In nucleotides, the CDR3 is TGCGCCAGCAGCCTTGTTCACCGTAGCGAGCAGTACTTC. Its protein product is CASSLVHRSEQYF.